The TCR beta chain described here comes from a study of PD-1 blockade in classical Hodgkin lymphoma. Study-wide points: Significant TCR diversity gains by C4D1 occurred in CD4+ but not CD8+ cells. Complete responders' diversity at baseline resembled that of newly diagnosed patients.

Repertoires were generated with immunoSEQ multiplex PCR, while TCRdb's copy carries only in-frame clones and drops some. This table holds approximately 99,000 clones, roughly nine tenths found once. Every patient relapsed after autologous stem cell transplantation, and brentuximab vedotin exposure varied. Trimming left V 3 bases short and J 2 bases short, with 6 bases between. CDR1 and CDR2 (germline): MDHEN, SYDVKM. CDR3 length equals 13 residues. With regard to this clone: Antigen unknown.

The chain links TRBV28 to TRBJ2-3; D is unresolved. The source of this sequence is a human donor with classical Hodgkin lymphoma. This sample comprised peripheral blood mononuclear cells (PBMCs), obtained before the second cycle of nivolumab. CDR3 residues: CASSFTLTDTQYF. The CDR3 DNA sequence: TGTGCCAGCAGTTTTACCCTCACAGATACGCAGTATTTT.